Listed below are T cell receptor beta chains from one sample, sequenced in a study of T cells after yellow fever vaccination. TCRdb reprocessed the 5' RACE reads via MiXCR and lists one record per CDR3 protein. The sample yields a few hundred thousand distinct CDR3 sequences, 8.7% seen once. This material consisted of PBMCs, taken on the day of the first yellow fever vaccination. The source is a man aged 18 to 29 who received the YFV17D yellow fever vaccine. The CDR3 runs from the conserved cysteine through the conserved F or W. Each record gives: D gene, clone size, J gene, V gene, CDR3 DNA, CDR3 protein. D genes are given only for firm matches. Only part of the rows carry a size: once, few, many, or a class if the clone is expanded.

>TRBD2|NA|TRBJ2-5|TRBV20-1
TGCAGTGCTAGAGTCGGTAGCGGGGAAGAGACCCAGTACTTC
CSARVGSGEETQYF
>TRBD2|few|TRBJ2-7|TRBV5-6
TGTGCCAGCAGTCGACTAGCGGGGGAGGACGAGCAGTACTTC
CASSRLAGEDEQYF
>NA|many|TRBJ2-5|TRBV5-1
TGCGCCAGCAGCTTGGCCGGAGGCACCACGGGGGAGACCCAGTACTTC
CASSLAGGTTGETQYF
>NA|few|TRBJ2-4|TRBV29-1
TGCAGCGTTGAAGGTTTGGGGGGAAACATTCAGTACTTC
CSVEGLGGNIQYF
>TRBD2|NA|TRBJ2-5|TRBV9
TGTGCCAGCAGCGTAGCGACCGGGACTAGCGGACCAGGGACCCAGTACTTC
CASSVATGTSGPGTQYF
>NA|NA|TRBJ1-1|TRBV7-2
TGTGCCAGCAGCTCCCTGCCAACCGGGAATTCTGAAGCTTTCTTT
CASSSLPTGNSEAFF
>NA|many|TRBJ2-7|TRBV29-1
TGCAGCGTTCGAGGGACCCCGAACGCCCCTACCTACGAGCAGTACTTC
CSVRGTPNAPTYEQYF
>TRBD2|NA|TRBJ2-5|TRBV23-1
TGCGCCAGCACCTTAGTAGCGGGGGGGCCGTTCAATCGTGAGACCCAGTACTTC
CASTLVAGGPFNRETQYF
>TRBD2|NA|TRBJ2-3|TRBV29-1
TGCAGCCTCAGGGTCGGGGGGAGTTCAGATACGCAGTATTTT
CSLRVGGSSDTQYF
>NA|many|TRBJ2-3|TRBV5-4
TGTGCCAGCAGCTTGCTTGCCAGGGGTGCGGTCAGATTTACAGATACGCAGTATTTT
CASSLLARGAVRFTDTQYF
>NA|NA|TRBJ2-1|TRBV7-3
TGTGCCAGCAGCTTAGGAGTCAATGAGCAGTTCTTC
CASSLGVNEQFF
>NA|NA|TRBJ1-4|TRBV20-1
TGCAGTGCTAGCCCCATCGTGGGCTTCGAAAAACTGTTTTTT
CSASPIVGFEKLFF
>NA|NA|TRBJ2-2|TRBV12-3/TRBV12-4
TGTGCCAGCAGTCTAGGGGCTAGCTGGGGGAACACCGGGGAGCTGTTTTTT
CASSLGASWGNTGELFF
>NA|NA|TRBJ2-7|TRBV7-3
TGTGCCAGCAGCTTTATGGACGGCTCCTACGAGCAGTACTTC
CASSFMDGSYEQYF
>NA|many|TRBJ2-3|TRBV9
TGTGCCAGCAGCGCCCGAGGGGATACGCAGTATTTT
CASSARGDTQYF
>NA|many|TRBJ1-4|TRBV5-1
TGCGCCAGCAGCGACAGACAAGCTGAAAAACTGTTTTTT
CASSDRQAEKLFF
>NA|NA|TRBJ2-3|TRBV5-1
TGCGCCAGCAGCTTGGAAGGGCAGGGGGATACGCAGTATTTT
CASSLEGQGDTQYF
>NA|few|TRBJ2-3|TRBV7-2
TGTGCCAGCAGCTTATTTCGAAGAGCGGGCCCAGATACGCAGTATTTT
CASSLFRRAGPDTQYF
>NA|many|TRBJ1-1|TRBV5-1
TGCGCCAGCTCCATTCCGGGGCGAATGAACACTGAAGCTTTCTTT
CASSIPGRMNTEAFF
>NA|few|TRBJ2-5|TRBV27
TGTGCCAGCAGCCCTGTAGGCGGGCAGACCCAGTACTTC
CASSPVGGQTQYF
>NA|few|TRBJ1-3|TRBV7-6
TGTGCCAGCAGCTACCGGACGGGGAACTCTGGAAACACCATATATTTT
CASSYRTGNSGNTIYF
>TRBD2|NA|TRBJ2-1|TRBV12-3/TRBV12-4
TGTGCCAGCAGTTACGCTAGCGGGGGGCCGCAGTTCTTC
CASSYASGGPQFF
>NA|NA|TRBJ1-5|TRBV10-3
TGTGCCATCAGTGCCTCAAATCAGCCCCAGCATTTT
CAISASNQPQHF
>TRBD1|NA|TRBJ1-4|TRBV28
TGTGCCAGCAATGAGGCAACAGGGGGCGCGGGAGAAAAACTGTTTTTT
CASNEATGGAGEKLFF
>TRBD1|few|TRBJ2-1|TRBV9
TGTGCCAGCAGCGTGGGGACAGGGTACAATGAGCAGTTCTTC
CASSVGTGYNEQFF